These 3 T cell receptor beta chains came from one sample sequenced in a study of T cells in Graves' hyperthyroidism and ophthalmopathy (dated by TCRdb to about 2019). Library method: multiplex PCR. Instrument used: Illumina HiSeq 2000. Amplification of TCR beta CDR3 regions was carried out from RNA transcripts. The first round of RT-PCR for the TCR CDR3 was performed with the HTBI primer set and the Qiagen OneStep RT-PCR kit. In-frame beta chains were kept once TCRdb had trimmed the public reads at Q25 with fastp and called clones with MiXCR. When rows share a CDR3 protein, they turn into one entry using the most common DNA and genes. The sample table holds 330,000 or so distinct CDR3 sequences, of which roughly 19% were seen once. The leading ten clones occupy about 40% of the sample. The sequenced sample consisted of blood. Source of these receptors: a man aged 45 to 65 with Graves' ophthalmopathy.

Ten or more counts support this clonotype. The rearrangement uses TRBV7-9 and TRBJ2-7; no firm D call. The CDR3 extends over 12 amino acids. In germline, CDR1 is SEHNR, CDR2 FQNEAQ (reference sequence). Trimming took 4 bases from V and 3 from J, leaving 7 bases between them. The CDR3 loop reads CASSYSLYEQYF. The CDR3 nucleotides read TGTGCCAGCAGCTACTCCCTCTACGAGCAGTACTTC.

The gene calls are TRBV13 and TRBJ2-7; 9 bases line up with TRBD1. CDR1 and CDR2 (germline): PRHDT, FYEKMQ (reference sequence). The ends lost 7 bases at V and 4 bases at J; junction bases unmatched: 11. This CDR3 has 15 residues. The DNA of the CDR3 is TGTGCCAGCACCGGAGCCGGGACAGGGATGTACGAGCAGTACTTC. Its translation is CASTGAGTGMYEQYF.

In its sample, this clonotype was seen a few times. The CDR3 protein is CSVGDGSYEQYF. As DNA, the CDR3 is TGCAGCGTGGGGGACGGCTCCTACGAGCAGTACTTC. The chain recombines TRBV29-1 with TRBJ2-7; D possibly uses TRBD1 or TRBD2 (5 bases each). Germline V gene lookup returns CDR1 SQVTM and CDR2 ANQGSEA. The CDR3 extends over 12 amino acids. V dropped 6 bases and J dropped 0 bases, with 9 bases sitting between them.